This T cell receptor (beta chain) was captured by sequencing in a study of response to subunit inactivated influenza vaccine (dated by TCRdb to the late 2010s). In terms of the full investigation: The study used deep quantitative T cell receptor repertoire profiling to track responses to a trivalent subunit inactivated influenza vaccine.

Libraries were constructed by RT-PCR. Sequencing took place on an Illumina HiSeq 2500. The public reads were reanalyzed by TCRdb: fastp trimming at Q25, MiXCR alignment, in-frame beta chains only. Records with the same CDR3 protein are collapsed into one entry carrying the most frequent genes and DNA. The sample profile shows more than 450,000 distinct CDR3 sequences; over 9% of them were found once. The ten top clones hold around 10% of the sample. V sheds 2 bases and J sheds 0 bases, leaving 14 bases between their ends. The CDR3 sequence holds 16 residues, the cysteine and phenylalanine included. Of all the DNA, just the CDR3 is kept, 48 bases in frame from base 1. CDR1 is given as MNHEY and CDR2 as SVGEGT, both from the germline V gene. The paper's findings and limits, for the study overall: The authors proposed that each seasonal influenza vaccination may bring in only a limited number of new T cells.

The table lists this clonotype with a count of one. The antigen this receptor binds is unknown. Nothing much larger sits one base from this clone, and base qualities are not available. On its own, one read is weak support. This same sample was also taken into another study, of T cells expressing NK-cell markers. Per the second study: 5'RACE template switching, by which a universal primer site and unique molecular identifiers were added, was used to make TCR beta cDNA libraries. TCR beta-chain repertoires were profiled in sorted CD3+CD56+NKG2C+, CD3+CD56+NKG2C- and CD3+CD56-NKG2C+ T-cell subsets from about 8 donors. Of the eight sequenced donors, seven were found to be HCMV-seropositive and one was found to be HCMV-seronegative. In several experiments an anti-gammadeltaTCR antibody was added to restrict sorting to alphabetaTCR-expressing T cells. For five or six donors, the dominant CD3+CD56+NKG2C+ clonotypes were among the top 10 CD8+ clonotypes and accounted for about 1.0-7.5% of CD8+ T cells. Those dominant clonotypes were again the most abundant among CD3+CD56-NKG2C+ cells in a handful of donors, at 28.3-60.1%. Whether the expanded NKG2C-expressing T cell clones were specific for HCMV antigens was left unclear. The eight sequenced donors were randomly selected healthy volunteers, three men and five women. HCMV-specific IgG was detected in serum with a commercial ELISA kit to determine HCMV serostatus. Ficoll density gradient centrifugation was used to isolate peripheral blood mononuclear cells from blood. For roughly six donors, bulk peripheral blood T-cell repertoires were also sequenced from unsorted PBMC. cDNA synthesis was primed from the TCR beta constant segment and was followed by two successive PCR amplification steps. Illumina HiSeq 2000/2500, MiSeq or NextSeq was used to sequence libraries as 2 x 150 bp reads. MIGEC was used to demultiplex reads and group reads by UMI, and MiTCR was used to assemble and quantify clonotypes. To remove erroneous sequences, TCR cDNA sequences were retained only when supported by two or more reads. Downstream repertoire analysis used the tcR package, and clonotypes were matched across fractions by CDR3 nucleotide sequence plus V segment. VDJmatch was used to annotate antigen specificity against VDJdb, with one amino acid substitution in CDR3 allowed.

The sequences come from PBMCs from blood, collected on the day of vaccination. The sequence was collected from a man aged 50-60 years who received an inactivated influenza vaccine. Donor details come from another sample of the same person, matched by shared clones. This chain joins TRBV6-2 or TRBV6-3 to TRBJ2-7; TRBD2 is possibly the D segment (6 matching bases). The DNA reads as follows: TGTGCCAGCAGTTACCGCCGACCGGGACTCTCCTACGAGCAGTACTTC. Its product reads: CASSYRRPGLSYEQYF.